Shown below are 26 T cell receptor beta chains from a single sample sequenced in a study of identical twins. MiXCR, applied by TCRdb to the 5' RACE reads, yields one record per CDR3 protein. This sample has 690,000 or so distinct CDR3 sequences; roughly 8% occur once, and the top ten carry 0.98%. This sample was also put to use in a study of yellow fever vaccine responses in identical twins.

Sequenced material: PBMCs. The receptors come from a woman between 18 and 29 years old in good health.

The rearrangement joins TRBV6-2 or TRBV6-3 to TRBJ2-3; TRBD2 matches at 8 bases. Germline V gives CDR1 MNHEY, CDR2 SVGEGT. Germline trimming cut 8 bases from V and 6 bases from J; bases unmatched to any gene: 7. The CDR3 spans 13 residues. CDR3 region: CASRLAGGDTQYF. The CDR3 DNA follows: TGTGCCAGCCGGCTAGCGGGTGGGGATACGCAGTATTTT.

This clonotype was picked up many times. The chain couples TRBV4-3 to TRBJ2-7; possibly TRBD2 for D (5 bases). V dropped 1 base and J dropped 3 bases, with 13 bases sitting between them. Looked up from germline, CDR1 is LGHNA and CDR2 is YSLEER. There are 15 residues in the CDR3. The DNA for the CDR3 is TGCGCCAGCAGCCAAGTCCCAGGCGGAGGCTACGAGCAGTACTTC. As protein: CASSQVPGGGYEQYF.

The J gene is TRBJ2-1, the V gene TRBV9; 15 nucleotides align to TRBD2. Trimming at V came to 4 bases and at J to 12 bases, leaving 8 bases not matched to a gene. Germline CDR1 reads SGDLS; CDR2 reads YYNGEE. This CDR3 region has 15 residues. For the CDR3, the DNA is TGTGCCAGCAGCCGGACTAGCGGGGGGGCCAAGGTGCAGTTCTTC. Its translation: CASSRTSGGAKVQFF.

The rearrangement links TRBV19 to TRBJ2-1; D gene uncertain. Germline V CDR1 and CDR2: LNHDA, SQIVND (reference sequence). Between the trimmed V and J ends, which lost 4 bases and 1 base, there was a span of 8 bases. This CDR3 spans 14 amino acids. This CDR3 reads CASSRRVSYNEQFF. CDR3 nucleotide sequence: TGTGCCAGTAGTAGGAGAGTATCCTACAATGAGCAGTTCTTC.

This clonotype was detected a few times. The V gene is TRBV27, the J gene TRBJ1-1; no reliable D call. CDR1 is MNHEY and CDR2 is SMNVEV in the germline V gene (reference sequence). The CDR3 loop spans 15 amino acids. V lost 8 bases, J lost 1 base, and 17 bases lay in between. The CDR3 spells CASGLIEAGNTEAFF. DNA for the CDR3: TGTGCCAGCGGACTGATAGAGGCTGGGAACACTGAAGCTTTCTTT.

This clonotype was counted a few times. The gene calls are TRBV6-7 and TRBJ1-4; D gene unclear. TRBV6-7 is identified as an open reading frame with a role that is uncertain. This CDR3 is built from 15 residues. V dropped 0 bases and J dropped 4 bases, with 9 bases sitting between them. As DNA, the CDR3 is TGTGCCAGCAGTTACTCGAAAGGATGTAATGAAAAACTGTTTTTT. Protein sequence: CASSYSKGCNEKLFF.

This clonotype showed up just a few times. V and J are TRBV24-1 and TRBJ2-1; 8 bases map to TRBD2. The CDR3 has 16 amino acids. The V and J ends lost 2 bases and 3 bases, in that order; junction bases with no gene match: 5. Germline V gene lookup returns CDR1 KGHDR and CDR2 SFDVKD. The CDR3 DNA reads as TGTGCCACCAGTGATTGGGGCGGGAGGTTCTACAATGAGCAGTTCTTC. Translation: CATSDWGGRFYNEQFF.

CDR3 DNA: TGTGCCAGCAGCTTAGATCCAGGGATGGCCAAAAACATTCAGTACTTC. It translates to CASSLDPGMAKNIQYF. V usage is TRBV11-2 and J usage is TRBJ2-4; a possible D gene is TRBD1 (5 bases). Per germline, CDR1 SGHAT and CDR2 FQNNGV. With 0 bases removed from V and 1 base from J, the gap between germline ends came to 10 bases. The CDR3 is 16 amino acids.

In this sample, this clonotype turned up a few times. The V gene is TRBV28, the J gene TRBJ2-1; tentative D call: TRBD2 (5 bases). The CDR3 runs to 13 residues. The V and J ends lost 2 bases and 10 bases respectively, with 12 bases between them. Germline V gene lookup returns CDR1 MDHEN and CDR2 SYDVKM. In DNA, the CDR3 is TGTGCCAGCAGTTTAATATCGAGGGAGGAGCAGTTCTTC. Its protein is CASSLISREEQFF.

In its sample, this clonotype was seen a few times. The chain recombines TRBV12-3 or TRBV12-4 with TRBJ1-2; D is perhaps TRBD1 (5 bases). V lost 2 bases and J lost 0, with 13 bases in between. This CDR3 region has 16 residues. The CDR3 DNA sequence: TGTGCCAGCAGTTTATCGGCAGGGAGCACTAACTATGGCTACACCTTC. Translated, it gives CASSLSAGSTNYGYTF.

This rearrangement joins TRBV27 to TRBJ1-2; TRBD1 might be the D (5 bases). V was cut by 5 bases and J by 4 bases, with 14 bases left in between. Germline V gene lookup returns CDR1 MNHEY and CDR2 SMNVEV (reference sequence). This CDR3 is built from 14 residues. DNA for the CDR3: TGTGCCAGCAGTCCTAAGACAGATTTCTATGGCTACACCTTC. It codes for CASSPKTDFYGYTF.

Only a few counts were recorded for this clonotype. The chain joins TRBV20-1 to TRBJ2-7; weak D call: TRBD1 (5 bases). V was trimmed by 3 bases and J by 1 base, leaving 13 bases between them. The CDR3 loop spans 14 amino acids. The V gene's germline CDR1 is DFQATT and CDR2 SNEGSKA (reference sequence). Here the CDR3 DNA reads TGCAGTGCTAGGGCGATCAGGGCGTCCTACGAGCAGTACTTC. Its protein product is CSARAIRASYEQYF.

The chain employs TRBV20-1 and TRBJ2-1; the D is unclear. The V and J ends lost 1 base and 6 bases respectively, with 10 bases between them. Germline V gene data show CDR1 as DFQATT and CDR2 as SNEGSKA (reference sequence). The CDR3 has 13 residues. CDR3 sequence reads: CSARVALTNEQFF. Here the CDR3 DNA reads TGCAGTGCTAGAGTTGCACTTACCAATGAGCAGTTCTTC.

This clonotype was recorded a few times. This sequence joins TRBV7-8 and TRBJ1-6; D ambiguous. V was cut by 1 base and J by 4 bases, with 8 bases left in between. Germline V gene sequence: CDR1 SGHVS, CDR2 FQNEAQ. The CDR3 is 15 residues long. CDR3 amino acids: CASSLGRTYNSPLHF. CDR3 coding DNA: TGTGCCAGCAGCTTAGGCAGAACATATAATTCACCCCTCCACTTT.

Ten or more counts support this clonotype. CDR3 amino acids: CASSYVSGGFYNEQFF. The CDR3 bases are TGTGCCAGCAGTTATGTTAGCGGAGGGTTCTACAATGAGCAGTTCTTC. The chain carries TRBV6-2 or TRBV6-3 and TRBJ2-1; tentative D call: TRBD2 (6 bases). The ends were cut back, 3 bases at V and 3 bases at J, with 15 bases in the middle. The length of the CDR3 is 16 residues. CDR1 and CDR2 from the germline V gene are MNHEY and SVGEGT.

In its sample, this clonotype was seen a few times. The chain uses TRBV19 and TRBJ2-5; maybe TRBD2 (6 bases). CDR1 and CDR2 (germline): LNHDA, SQIVND (reference sequence). The germline V and J ends were trimmed by 5 bases and 0 bases, with 19 bases remaining between them. This CDR3 has 17 amino acids. Here the CDR3 reads CASSPFGRETYQETQYF. Here the CDR3 DNA reads TGTGCCAGTAGTCCCTTCGGGCGGGAAACGTACCAAGAGACCCAGTACTTC.

This clonotype was seen more than once but under ten times. The V and J genes are TRBV10-2 and TRBJ2-5; 10 nucleotides match TRBD1. The CDR3 extends over 15 amino acids. The germline gives CDR1 WSHSY, CDR2 SAAADI. After removal of 4 bases from V and 4 bases from J, the junction contained 6 bases not matched to a gene. CDR3: CASSVPGQGSETQYF. DNA of the CDR3: TGCGCCAGCAGTGTTCCGGGACAGGGGTCAGAGACCCAGTACTTC.

In regard to this clonotype: The limits of the CDR3 on the DNA are not certain, so only TCRdb's listed CDR3 is given. The rearrangement uses TRBV21-1 and TRBJ2-3; no DNA check was done on the table's D call, TRBD1. TRBV21-1 is marked as a pseudogene. From its first to its last residue, the CDR3 has 18 amino acids. The CDR3 sequence: CASSKAVGTGNRADTQYF.

The table lists this clonotype with a few counts. This chain links TRBV11-1 with TRBJ2-1; 10 nucleotides agree with TRBD2. Germline loops: CDR1 SGHAT, CDR2 FQDESV (reference sequence). V lost 5 bases and J lost 8; bases outside the gene matches: 21. The CDR3 extends over 19 amino acids. This CDR3 is CASSEGGISGRARIDEQFF. The CDR3 DNA sequence: TGTGCCAGCAGCGAAGGGGGAATCAGCGGGAGGGCCAGGATAGATGAGCAGTTCTTC.

V and J are TRBV7-8 and TRBJ2-2; TRBD2 matches 13 bases. Losses at the gene ends were 2 bases for V and 7 bases for J; bases not matched to a gene: 4. The CDR3 runs to 16 residues. CDR1 is SGHVS and CDR2 is FQNEAQ in the germline V gene. This CDR3 reads CASSLTSGRVHGELFF. CDR3 coding DNA: TGTGCCAGCAGCTTAACTAGCGGGAGGGTTCACGGGGAGCTGTTTTTT.

The sample holds many counts of this clonotype. The chain has TRBV5-1 and TRBJ2-3; a weak D match, TRBD2 (5 bases). The germline CDR1 and CDR2 sequences are SGHRS and YFSETQ. The CDR3 sequence is 14 residues long. The germline V and J ends were trimmed by 7 bases and 2 bases, with 14 bases remaining between them. The CDR3 nucleotides read TGCGCCAGCCGGCCGGCGGGCAACACAGATACGCAGTATTTT. Amino acids: CASRPAGNTDTQYF.

This clonotype was seen a few times. The V and J genes are TRBV20-1 and TRBJ2-1, with 8 positions matching TRBD2. CDR1 is DFQATT and CDR2 is SNEGSKA in the germline V gene (reference sequence). Losses at the gene ends were 3 bases for V and 4 bases for J; bases not matched to a gene: 8. The CDR3 sequence is 15 residues long. CDR3 protein: CSARNRAGGYNEQFF. In DNA, the CDR3 is TGCAGTGCTAGGAACCGGGCGGGAGGATACAATGAGCAGTTCTTC.

The chain couples TRBV7-3 to TRBJ2-7; TRBD1 aligns across 7 bases. This CDR3 region has 14 residues. The germline V gene encodes CDR1 SGHTA and CDR2 FQGTGA. The ends lost 5 bases at V and 6 bases at J; junction bases unmatched: 10. As DNA, the CDR3 is TGTGCCAGCAGCCCTCGACAGGGACACACCGAGCAGTACTTC. Translated, it gives CASSPRQGHTEQYF.

This clonotype has a count of ten or more. The chain carries TRBV4-3 and TRBJ2-7; possibly TRBD1 or TRBD2 for D (5 bases each). The length of the CDR3 is 14 residues. V was clipped by 4 bases and J by 0 bases, with 10 bases between them. CDR1 is LGHNA, CDR2 YSLEER, per germline. CDR3 in DNA: TGCGCCAGCAGCCCGGGACGGTTCTCCTACGAGCAGTACTTC. It specifies CASSPGRFSYEQYF.

V usage is TRBV15 and J usage is TRBJ1-1, with D possibly being TRBD1 (6 bases). Germline V gene data show CDR1 as LNHNV and CDR2 as YYDKDF (reference sequence). This CDR3 has 14 amino acids. Trimming removed 9 bases from V and 3 bases from J, with 17 bases in between. The CDR3, as DNA: TGTGCCACGTGGGGGTTCTCAGGGGACACTGAAGCTTTCTTT. The encoded protein is CATWGFSGDTEAFF.

The sample holds many counts of this clonotype. The genes are TRBV12-3 or TRBV12-4 and TRBJ2-4; D gene uncertain. Trimming took off 5 bases at V and 4 bases at J, with 12 bases between the two ends. This CDR3 has 14 residues. CDR3: CASSPPNGKNIQYF. DNA of the CDR3: TGTGCCAGCAGTCCTCCTAATGGGAAAAACATTCAGTACTTC.